The clone carrying this TCR beta chain occurred many times. Its antigen is still unknown. One end of the junction fails to match germline, which may point to a read error. Extraction of PBMCs used approximately 10 ml of fresh peripheral blood. Amplification yielded TCR beta CDR3 regions, with RNA transcripts as the source. The primer set for the first-round RT-PCR of the TCR CDR3 was HTBI. One entry per CDR3 protein, called by TCRdb with MiXCR from the multiplex PCR reads. Of 640,000 or so distinct CDR3 sequences in the sample, around 15% were seen once. This sample stems from a study of T cells in Graves' hyperthyroidism and ophthalmopathy. Germline CDR1 and CDR2: MNHEY and SMNVEV (reference sequence). The CDR3 extends over 16 amino acids. Study conclusions and caveats: For ophthalmopathy, model prediction preceded onset by a median 6.5 months. Using 13 V-J features, a model discriminated ophthalmopathy from stable hyperthyroidism.

This sequence joins TRBV27 and TRBJ2-7; 8 nucleotides align to TRBD2. The TCR sequence derives from a woman in her thirties or forties with Graves' ophthalmopathy. Material: blood. CDR3 in DNA: TGTGCCAGCTCCCCGGGAGGGGATGTTTGGGTATACGAGCAGTGCTTC. As protein: CASSPGGDVWVYEQCF.